This T cell receptor (beta chain) was obtained from a study of shared clonotypes between healthy human individuals (dated by TCRdb to about 2020). Broadly, across the study: The cohort comprised two women and a few men aged 18 to 49 years. For each donor, CD4 naive and CD4 memory were each given three plates, CD8 naive was given two plates, and CD8 memory was given one plate. Blood TCR repertoires of a handful of healthy adults were deeply sequenced to estimate repertoire size and the extent of clonotype sharing between individuals. Different laboratories and diverse techniques were used to prepare libraries and sequence TCR repertoires, to increase sequencing depth and limit assay-specific biases. Between about 0.85 and 8.9 billion PBMCs per donor were obtained by leukapheresis.

Results and caveats for the whole study, not just this receptor: Because the study included a small number of donors, the genetic and exposure-history diversity represented was limited. Clonotypes shared by all four sorted-subset donors showed higher generation probabilities than non-shared clonotypes. Naive subsets generally had larger estimated clonotype richness than memory subsets did. Incomplete sequencing was indicated by rarefaction of sorted-subset datasets, despite the large sequencing depth. Pairwise subsampling indicated that sequencing depth was expected to affect the degree of clonotype sharing among donors. Only blood was sampled, and tissue TCR repertoires likely differ from those in blood. About 4.5% of naive CD4, 3.5% of naive CD8, about 2.5% of memory CD4, and about 0.4% of memory CD8 clonotypes were shared across several donors.

For this clone: What antigen it recognizes has not been identified. Per-nucleotide qualities are absent, and no much larger clonotype sits a single base away.

The donors were healthy, HIV-negative adults who had no recently reported acute infections or vaccinations. Only Caucasian adults living in Nashville, Tennessee, USA were represented among the donors. CD4+ T cells were enriched by magnetic negative selection, after which naive cells were positively selected on CD45RA and the negative fraction was taken as the memory subset. Blood was obtained by leukapheresis, after which PBMCs were separated by Ficoll-Histopaque density gradient centrifugation and cryopreserved in liquid nitrogen vapor phase. Purity and quantity of every magnetically sorted T cell population were checked by analytical flow cytometry. Genomic DNA was isolated from each sorted fraction and quantified by UV absorbance on a Nanodrop 2000c. TCR CDR3 regions were amplified from genomic DNA by multiplex PCR using the deep immunoSEQ assay. Extracted genomic DNA from each cell subset was spread evenly across all wells of several immunoSEQ 96-well plates, with each plate serving as a replicate. Each replicate PCR for sorted subsets received around 200 ng genomic DNA, equal to roughly 29,000 T cell genomes. Purified libraries were quantified with a Qubit 3.0 fluorometer, sized on a Bioanalyzer 2100, and re-quantified with the KAPA Library Quantification kit. Every immunoSEQ 96-well plate was sequenced on a separate single-read 150-cycle Illumina NextSeq 550 flow cell. Under the source paper's analysis protocol: Because the immunoSEQ output held only junctional sequences and lacked quality scores, the filtering could not match the filtering applied to full-length reads. To assign V/J genes and CDR3, sequences were annotated against IMGT germline references using PyIR, a Python wrapper for IgBLAST v1.9. Reads were removed for weak V/J assignments (E-value above 1e-6), missing CDR3, stop codons, out-of-frame junctions, or ambiguous translated residues. A V3J clonotype was defined by an identical inferred V gene, J gene, and CDR3 amino acid sequence. Percentage overlap between repertoires was computed as shared unique clonotypes divided by the size of the smaller repertoire. Repertoire richness was assessed with RTK rarefaction, the Chao1 estimator, and Recon v2.1 estimates of unobserved clonotypes. For all TCRbeta clonotypes obtained by the gDNA method from four donors, generation probabilities were computed with OLGA. As stored in TCRdb, this immuneACCESS dataset retains in-frame rearrangements with V and J assigned. A fraction of the clones does not appear; measured against another copy, unresolved V genes explain less than half of the discrepancy, and the remainder lacks a known reason. From that table come the V and J calls and clone size; the DNA was used to work out D and trimming. This sample gives under 200,000 clones in total; about 93% of them show up just once. The top ten hold about 0.07% of the sample.

Sequenced sample: naive CD4+ T cells sorted from blood. Per the publication, the cell subset or site label means: CD45RA+ positively selected. The TCR comes from a woman aged 25 to 39 in good health.

The DNA reads TGTGCCAGCAGCACATACAGGGGGACCTACGAGCAGTACTTC. Translated, this is CASSTYRGTYEQYF. Here the chain combines TRBV28 and TRBJ2-7; 8 central nucleotides agree with TRBD1. From its cysteine to its phenylalanine, the CDR3 spans 14 amino acids. The read is trimmed to its CDR3 DNA, 42 bases read in frame from base 1. For this chain, trimming is 6 bases at the V end and 2 bases at the J end, and the number of junction bases without a gene match is 6. Sequences MDHEN (CDR1) and SYDVKM (CDR2) are obtained from the germline V gene.